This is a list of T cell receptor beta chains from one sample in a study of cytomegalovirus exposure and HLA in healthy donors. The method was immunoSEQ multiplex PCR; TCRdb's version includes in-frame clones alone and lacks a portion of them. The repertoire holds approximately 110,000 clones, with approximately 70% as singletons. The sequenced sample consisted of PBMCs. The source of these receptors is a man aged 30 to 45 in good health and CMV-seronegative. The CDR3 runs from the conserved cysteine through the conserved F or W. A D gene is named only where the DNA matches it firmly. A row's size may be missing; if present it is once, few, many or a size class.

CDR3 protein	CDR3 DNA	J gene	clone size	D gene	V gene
CSVERGATETQYF	TGCAGCGTTGAACGGGGGGCCACGGAGACCCAGTACTTC	TRBJ2-5	-	-	TRBV29-1
CASSPRGQGSAGANVLTF	TGTGCCAGCTCACCCCGAGGACAGGGGTCGGCTGGGGCCAACGTCCTGACTTTC	TRBJ2-6	-	TRBD1	TRBV18
CASSYNADSSYEQYF	TGTGCCAGCAGTTACAACGCAGACAGCTCCTACGAGCAGTACTTC	TRBJ2-7	-	-	TRBV6-5
CASSSTGSVGANVLTF	TGCGCCAGCAGCTCGACAGGTTCCGTTGGGGCCAACGTCCTGACTTTC	TRBJ2-6	-	-	TRBV5-1
CASSHGRQRVSEAFF	TGTGCCAGCAGCCACGGACGGCAGAGGGTCTCTGAAGCTTTCTTT	TRBJ1-1	-	-	TRBV5-6
CASSWRSLGGSNQPQHF	TGTGCCAGCAGCTGGCGCAGCCTTGGAGGCAGCAATCAGCCCCAGCATTTT	TRBJ1-5	-	-	TRBV7-2
CAISASQIAYEQYF	TGTGCCATCAGTGCCAGCCAAATAGCATACGAGCAGTACTTC	TRBJ2-7	-	-	TRBV10-3
CASPGKGTEAFF	TGTGCCAGCCCGGGGAAGGGCACTGAAGCTTTCTTT	TRBJ1-1	-	-	TRBV21-1
CASSFGGQGRGNYGYTF	TGTGCCAGCAGTTTCGGGGGGCAAGGAAGAGGTAACTATGGCTACACCTTC	TRBJ1-2	few	-	TRBV28
CASSLGGAYGNTIYF	TGTGCCAGCAGCTTAGGCGGGGCTTATGGAAACACCATATATTTT	TRBJ1-3	-	-	TRBV7-9
CASASTGQSYEQYF	TGTGCCAGCGCCTCTACGGGACAGTCCTACGAGCAGTACTTC	TRBJ2-7	-	TRBD1	TRBV6-1
CASSQEQGRFGANEKLFF	TGTGCCAGCAGCCAAGAGCAGGGAAGGTTCGGAGCTAATGAAAAACTGTTTTTT	TRBJ1-4	few	-	TRBV14
CASSQPAGREGRNEQFF	TGCGCCAGCAGCCAACCGGCAGGGCGGGAGGGCCGGAATGAGCAGTTCTTC	TRBJ2-1	-	TRBD2	TRBV4-3
CASSVGLANEQFF	TGTGCCAGCAGCGTGGGACTAGCTAATGAGCAGTTCTTC	TRBJ2-1	once	TRBD2	TRBV9
CASSHREGEKLFF	TGTGCCAGCTCCCACCGGGAGGGGGAAAAACTGTTTTTT	TRBJ1-4	-	-	TRBV6-1
CAISRETSGHTGELFF	TGTGCCATCAGCCGAGAGACTAGCGGTCACACCGGGGAGCTGTTTTTT	TRBJ2-2	-	TRBD2	TRBV10-3
CASSTGTGRNEKLFF	TGTGCCAGTAGTACCGGGACAGGGAGGAATGAAAAACTGTTTTTT	TRBJ1-4	-	TRBD1	TRBV19
CASRGGTHTEAFF	TGTGCCAGCAGAGGGGGCACTCACACTGAAGCTTTCTTT	TRBJ1-1	-	TRBD1	TRBV5-6
CASSRDRGRTGELFF	TGTGCCAGCAGTCGGGACAGGGGGCGCACCGGGGAGCTGTTTTTT	TRBJ2-2	-	TRBD1	TRBV27
CASSQEAGGPNEQFF	TGCGCCAGCAGCCAAGAGGCAGGGGGCCCTAATGAGCAGTTCTTC	TRBJ2-1	-	TRBD1	TRBV4-3